This T cell receptor beta chain was profiled in a study of T cell responses to AZD1222 COVID-19 vaccine. Comment on this clone: The antigen remains undetermined.

TCRdb's table, derived via immunoSEQ multiplex PCR, lists solely in-frame clones and lacks some. The top ten hold approximately 3.6% of the sample, which has some 150,000 clones, roughly nine tenths seen once. The V segment lost 5 bases and the J segment 4 bases; nucleotides outside the gene matches: 21. Germline V CDR1 and CDR2: MDHEN, SYDVKM. The CDR3 runs 19 residues. Whole-study results and caveats: Females made up more of the donors, who were largely white British, and clonal diversity may have come out too low. Researchers took repertoire samples only after the peak T cell response had come. The study reported that nearly half of spike-specific TCRs target unmutated variant regions.

The chain uses TRBV28 and TRBJ2-7, with 9 bases matching TRBD1. The sequencing here drew on peripheral blood, taken on day 0 of AZD1222 vaccination. This receptor was identified in an adult in good health. CDR3 DNA sequence: TGTGCCAGCAGTCAGACCGTGACAGGGGGGTATGGGTACACTTACGAGCAGTACTTC. Its protein is CASSQTVTGGYGYTYEQYF.